The 3 T cell receptor beta chains listed next were all sequenced from one sample in a study of regulatory T cells in long-lasting Graves disease (dated by TCRdb to about 2021). The time point label, read with the paper, signifies: persistent/refractory GD, antithyroid drugs over 5 years with positive TRAb. RNA was extracted from PBMCs in TRIzol for both TCR sequencing and RNA sequencing. Library construction relied on multiplex PCR. Sequenced on an Illumina HiSeq 4000. iRepertoire HTBI primers and Arm-PCR amplification of CDR3 regions were used to construct TCR beta libraries. TCRdb reprocessing: public reads trimmed at Q25 with fastp, clones called with MiXCR, in-frame beta chains kept. CDR3 protein sequences are deduplicated, and each keeps its most common genes and DNA. In all, the sample holds hundreds of thousands of distinct CDR3 sequences, and approximately 31% of those were seen once. Jointly, the top ten make up about 42% of the sample.

Sequenced here: peripheral blood mononuclear cells (PBMCs), sampled when the disease was refractory, from a patient treated with antithyroid drugs. These receptors originate from a female donor with Graves disease.

This clonotype was observed a single time. The V gene is TRBV7-3, the J gene TRBJ2-5; 7 nucleotides agree with TRBD2. V lost 5 bases to trimming and J lost 4 bases; unmatched junction nucleotides: 13. Germline CDR1 reads SGHTA; CDR2 reads FQGTGA. This CDR3 has 16 amino acids. The CDR3 DNA is TGTGCCAGCAGCCGTAGCCTAGCGGCCCCTGGAGAGACCCAGTACTTC. Its translation: CASSRSLAAPGETQYF.

The chain carries TRBV6-5 and TRBJ1-2; D gene ambiguous. The V end was cut by 4 bases, the J end by 4 bases, with 16 bases between. CDR3 length equals 15 residues. Germline V gene lookup returns CDR1 MNHEY and CDR2 SVGAGI. CDR3 region: CASSSPDALFYGYTF. CDR3 DNA: TGTGCCAGCAGTTCACCCGATGCCCTATTCTATGGCTACACCTTC.

This clonotype showed up just a few times. The chain has TRBV11-3 and TRBJ2-2, with no clear D. V was pared by 5 bases and J by 5 bases, with 9 bases between. Germline V CDR1 and CDR2: SGHNT, YENEEA. The CDR3 contains 13 residues. CDR3 nucleotides: TGTGCCAGCAGCGTAGTAGAGACCGGGGAGCTGTTTTTT. Residues: CASSVVETGELFF.